This T cell receptor beta chain derives from a study of control samples from healthy donors and cancer patients. Profiling relied on immunoSEQ multiplex PCR, and the TCRdb table lists in-frame clones only, not all of them. The repertoire includes 100,000 to 150,000 clones, about nine tenths of them detected once, and approximately 9% sits in the top ten. The CDR3 totals 15 residues. This sequence originates from a middle-aged man in good health. V and J are TRBV12-2 and TRBJ2-1. TRBV12-2 is deemed a pseudogene. The source material was blood. CDR3: CASRLAPGPYNEQFF. CDR3 nucleotides: TGTGCAAGTCGCTTAGCCCCGGGCCCCTACAATGAGCAGTTCTTC.